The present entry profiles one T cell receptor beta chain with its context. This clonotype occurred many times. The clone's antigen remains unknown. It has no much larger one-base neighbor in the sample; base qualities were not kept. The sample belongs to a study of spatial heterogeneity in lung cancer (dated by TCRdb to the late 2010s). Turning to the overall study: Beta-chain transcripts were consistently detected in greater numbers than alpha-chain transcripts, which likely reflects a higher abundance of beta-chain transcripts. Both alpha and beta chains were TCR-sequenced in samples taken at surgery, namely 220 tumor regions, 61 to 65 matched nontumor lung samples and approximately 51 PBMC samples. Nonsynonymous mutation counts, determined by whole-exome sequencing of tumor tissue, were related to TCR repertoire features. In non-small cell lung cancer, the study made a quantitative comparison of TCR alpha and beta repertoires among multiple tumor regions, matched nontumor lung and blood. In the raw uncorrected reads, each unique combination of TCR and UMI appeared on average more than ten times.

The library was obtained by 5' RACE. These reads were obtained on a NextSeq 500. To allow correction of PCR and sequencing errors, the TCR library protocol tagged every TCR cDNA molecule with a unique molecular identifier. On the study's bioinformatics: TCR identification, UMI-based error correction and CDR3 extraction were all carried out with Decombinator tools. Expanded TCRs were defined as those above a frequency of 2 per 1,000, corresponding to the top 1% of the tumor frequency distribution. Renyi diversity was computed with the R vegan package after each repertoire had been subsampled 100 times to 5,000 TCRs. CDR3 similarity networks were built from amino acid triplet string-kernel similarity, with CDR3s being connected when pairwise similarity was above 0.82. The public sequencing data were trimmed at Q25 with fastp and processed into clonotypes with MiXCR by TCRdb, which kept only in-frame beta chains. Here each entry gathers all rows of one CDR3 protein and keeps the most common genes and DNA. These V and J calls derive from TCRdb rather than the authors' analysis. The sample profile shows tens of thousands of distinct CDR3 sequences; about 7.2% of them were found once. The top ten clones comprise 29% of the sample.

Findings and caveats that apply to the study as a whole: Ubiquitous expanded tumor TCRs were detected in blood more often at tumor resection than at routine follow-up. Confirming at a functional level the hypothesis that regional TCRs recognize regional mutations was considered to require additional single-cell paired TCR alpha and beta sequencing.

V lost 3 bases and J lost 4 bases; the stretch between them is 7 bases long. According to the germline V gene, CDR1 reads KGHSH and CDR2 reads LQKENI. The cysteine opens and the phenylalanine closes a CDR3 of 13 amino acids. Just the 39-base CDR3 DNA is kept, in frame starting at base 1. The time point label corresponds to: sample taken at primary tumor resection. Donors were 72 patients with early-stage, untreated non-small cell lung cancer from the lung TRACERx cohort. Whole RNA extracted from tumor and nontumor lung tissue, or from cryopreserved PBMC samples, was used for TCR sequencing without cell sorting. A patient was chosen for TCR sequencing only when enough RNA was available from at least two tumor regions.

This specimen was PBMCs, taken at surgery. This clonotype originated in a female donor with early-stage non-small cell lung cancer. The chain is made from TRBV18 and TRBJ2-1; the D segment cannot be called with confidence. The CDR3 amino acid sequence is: CASSPKKYNEQFF. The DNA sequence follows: TGTGCCAGCTCACCGAAGAAATACAATGAGCAGTTCTTC. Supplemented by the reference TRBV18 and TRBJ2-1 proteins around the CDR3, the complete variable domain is NAGVMQNPRHLVRRRGQEARLRCSPMKGHSHVYWYRQLPEEGLKFMVYLQKENIIDESGMPKERFSAEFPKEGPSILRIQQVVRGDSAAYFCASSPKKYNEQFFGPGTRLTVL.